This T cell receptor beta chain emerged from a study of technical replicates of blood from four donors. Using immunoSEQ multiplex PCR, the repertoire was profiled, and TCRdb retains in-frame clones only, with some absent. The table has around 85,000 clones, roughly 94% seen once; the top ten hold approximately 0.25%. The ends lost 7 bases at V and 4 bases at J; junction bases unmatched: 2. Germline values: CDR1 MNHEY, CDR2 SVGAGI. This CDR3 contains 13 residues. The rearrangement links TRBV6-5 to TRBJ2-1, with TRBD1 identical over 9 bases. The sequence was obtained from a human donor in good health. Input material: T cells isolated from PBMCs. The CDR3 bases are TGTGCCAGCAAACAGGGGGCGTACAATGAGCAGTTCTTC. Translated: CASKQGAYNEQFF.